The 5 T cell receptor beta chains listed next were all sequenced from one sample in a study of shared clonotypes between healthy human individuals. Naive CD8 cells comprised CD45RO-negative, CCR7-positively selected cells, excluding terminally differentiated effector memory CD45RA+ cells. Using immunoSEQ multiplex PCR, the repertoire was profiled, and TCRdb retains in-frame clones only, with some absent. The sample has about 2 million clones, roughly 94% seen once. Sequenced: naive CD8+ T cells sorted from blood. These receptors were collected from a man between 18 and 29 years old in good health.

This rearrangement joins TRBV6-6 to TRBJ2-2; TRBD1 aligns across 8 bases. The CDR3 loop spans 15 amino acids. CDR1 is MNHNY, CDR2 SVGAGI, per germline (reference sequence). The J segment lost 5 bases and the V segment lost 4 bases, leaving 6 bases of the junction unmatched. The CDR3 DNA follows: TGTGCCAGCAGTTTGGGACAGGCGAGTACCGGGGAGCTGTTTTTT. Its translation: CASSLGQASTGELFF.

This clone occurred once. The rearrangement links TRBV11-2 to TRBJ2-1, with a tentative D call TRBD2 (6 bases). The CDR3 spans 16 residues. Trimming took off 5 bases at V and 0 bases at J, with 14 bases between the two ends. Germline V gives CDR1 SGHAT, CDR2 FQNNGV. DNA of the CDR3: TGTGCCAGCAGCGGGACGGGGGATGGCTCCTACAATGAGCAGTTCTTC. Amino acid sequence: CASSGTGDGSYNEQFF.

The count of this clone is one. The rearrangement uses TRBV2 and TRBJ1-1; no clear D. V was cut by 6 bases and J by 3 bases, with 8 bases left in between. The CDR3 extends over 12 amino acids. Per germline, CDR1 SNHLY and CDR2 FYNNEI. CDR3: CASRAGYTEAFF. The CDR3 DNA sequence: TGTGCCAGCAGAGCCGGGTACACTGAAGCTTTCTTT.

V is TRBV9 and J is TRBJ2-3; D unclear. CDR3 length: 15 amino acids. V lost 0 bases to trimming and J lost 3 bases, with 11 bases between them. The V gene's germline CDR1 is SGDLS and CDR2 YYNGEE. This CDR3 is CASSVGGTGTDTQYF. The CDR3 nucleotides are TGTGCCAGCAGCGTAGGAGGAACCGGAACAGATACGCAGTATTTT.

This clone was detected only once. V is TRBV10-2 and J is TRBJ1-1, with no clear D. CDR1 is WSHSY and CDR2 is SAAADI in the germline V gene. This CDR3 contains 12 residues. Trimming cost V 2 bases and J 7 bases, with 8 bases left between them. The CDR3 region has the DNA TGCGCCAGCAGTGAGAATCTTCTTGAAGCTTTCTTT. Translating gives CASSENLLEAFF.